The 32 T cell receptor beta chains listed next were all sequenced from one sample in a study of T cell changes during pregnancy in multiple sclerosis (dated by TCRdb to between 2018 and 2021). Receptors were amplified or captured by the immunoSEQ multiplex PCR assay. TCRdb carries this immuneACCESS record with in-frame sequences only. Its versions omit some clonotypes, under half of them owing to an unresolved V gene in the studies checked, with the rest unexplained. The sample records 45,000 to 70,000 clones, around 90% of which are singletons. The ten largest clones take up 2.8% of the sample. The sequencing used peripheral blood, collected in the third trimester of pregnancy. These receptors all come from a female donor in good health, enrolled as a control in a pregnancy study.

This clone appeared once. This chain joins TRBV15 and TRBJ1-4; D is uncertain. Trimming took 1 base from V and 3 from J, leaving 12 bases between them. This CDR3 spans 16 amino acids. Germline V gene lookup returns CDR1 LNHNV and CDR2 YYDKDF (reference sequence). CDR3 protein: CATSRGAGRSNEKLFF. Written as DNA, the CDR3 is TGTGCCACCAGCAGAGGGGCGGGGAGATCTAATGAAAAACTGTTTTTT. Full variable domain (missing parts from reference TRBV15 and TRBJ1-4): DAMVIQNPRYQVTQFGKPVTLSCSQTLNHNVMYWYQQKSSQAPKLLFHYYDKDFNNEADTPDNFQSRRPNTSFCFLDIRSPGLGDTAMYLCATSRGAGRSNEKLFFGSGTQLSVL.

The chain links TRBV29-1 to TRBJ2-1; 8 bases are a match to TRBD2. Germline CDR1 SQVTM, CDR2 ANQGSEA. The CDR3 contains 15 residues. V gave up 7 bases and J gave up 2 bases; unmatched junction bases: 10. CDR3 nucleotides: TGCAGCGCCCCCATCAGGGGACTAGCCTACAATGAGCAGTTCTTC. It specifies CSAPIRGLAYNEQFF.

The V gene is TRBV7-2, the J gene TRBJ1-2, with a weak D call TRBD1 (6 bases). The V end was cut by 1 base, the J end by 5 bases, with 11 bases between. This CDR3 is 14 amino acids long. CDR1 is SGHTA, CDR2 FQGNSA, per germline. The CDR3: CASSLGTASYGYTF. The CDR3 bases are TGTGCCAGCAGCTTAGGGACAGCGTCTTATGGCTACACCTTC.

The chain links TRBV5-8 to TRBJ1-4, with a possible D match to TRBD1 (5 bases). V shed 4 bases and J shed 1 base, with 11 bases lying between them. This CDR3 is built from 15 residues. In germline, CDR1 is SGHTS, CDR2 YDEGEE. CDR3 protein: CASSRLGGTNEKLFF. For the CDR3, the DNA is TGTGCCAGCAGCAGGCTGGGGGGAACTAATGAAAAACTGTTTTTT.

The V and J genes are TRBV7-9 and TRBJ2-1; the match to TRBD2 covers 11 bases. The V gene end was trimmed by 5 bases and the J gene end by 6 bases; junction bases not matched to a gene: 12. Looked up from germline, CDR1 is SEHNR and CDR2 is FQNEAQ (reference sequence). The CDR3 is made up of 17 amino acids. The CDR3 protein is CASSPRTSGPGGNEQFF. The CDR3 DNA reads TGTGCCAGCAGCCCAAGGACTAGCGGGCCTGGGGGCAATGAGCAGTTCTTC.

This clone has just a few counts. The chain is built from TRBV19 and TRBJ2-7; weak D call: TRBD1 (5 bases). Trimming removed 7 bases at V and 3 bases at J, with 13 bases between. Germline V gives CDR1 LNHDA, CDR2 SQIVND (reference sequence). This CDR3 comprises 13 residues. This CDR3 reads CASTGHGDYEQYF. CDR3 DNA sequence: TGTGCCAGTACCGGACACGGAGACTACGAGCAGTACTTC. Looking up the rest from reference TRBV19 and TRBJ2-7 gives the full variable domain: DGGITQSPKYLFRKEGQNVTLSCEQNLNHDAMYWYRQDPGQGLRLIYYSQIVNDFQKGDIAEGYSVSREKKESFPLTVTSAQKNPTAFYLCASTGHGDYEQYFGPGTRLTVT.

The chain joins TRBV5-1 to TRBJ2-7, with a tentative D call TRBD1 (5 bases). Trimming shortened V by 0 bases and J by 5 bases, and 15 bases separated the two germline ends. Germline CDR1 SGHRS, CDR2 YFSETQ. The CDR3 length is 15 residues. CDR3 in amino acids: CASSLAAGLPDEQYF. In nucleotides, the CDR3 is TGCGCCAGCAGCTTGGCGGCAGGGCTACCCGACGAGCAGTACTTC.

The rearrangement uses TRBV19 and TRBJ1-1; D may be TRBD1 (6 bases). There are 13 residues in the CDR3. V dropped 9 bases and J dropped 7 bases, with 18 bases sitting between them. Germline CDR1 is LNHDA and CDR2 is SQIVND (reference sequence). The CDR3 sequence: CASVTVRGNEAFF. DNA for the CDR3: TGTGCCAGCGTTACGGTCAGGGGAAATGAAGCTTTCTTT.

This clone was seen just once. The gene calls are TRBV2 and TRBJ1-5; D is possibly TRBD1 (5 bases). V was trimmed by 4 bases and J by 2 bases, leaving 12 bases between them. Germline V gene data show CDR1 as SNHLY and CDR2 as FYNNEI. The CDR3 is 15 residues long. The CDR3 here is CASSVLWGGNQPQHF. CDR3 nucleotide sequence: TGTGCCAGCAGTGTTCTCTGGGGGGGCAATCAGCCCCAGCATTTT.

V is TRBV5-1 and J is TRBJ2-5; 9 nucleotides line up with TRBD2. Unmatched junction bases numbered 3, after V lost 4 bases and J lost 5 bases. In germline, CDR1 is SGHRS, CDR2 YFSETQ. This CDR3 spans 13 amino acids. This chain's CDR3 is CASSLAGRETQYF. For the CDR3, the DNA is TGCGCCAGCAGCCTAGCGGGGAGGGAGACCCAGTACTTC.

The J gene is TRBJ2-7, the V gene TRBV27; 7 bases map to TRBD1. Losses at the gene ends were 6 bases for V and 1 base for J; bases not matched to a gene: 3. CDR3 length equals 13 residues. Germline values: CDR1 MNHEY, CDR2 SMNVEV (reference sequence). The DNA for the CDR3 is TGTGCCAGCAGCATGGGACAGTCCTACGAGCAGTACTTC. It is translated as CASSMGQSYEQYF.

The chain has TRBV19 and TRBJ1-3, with a weak D call TRBD1 (5 bases). This CDR3 is 16 amino acids long. CDR1 is LNHDA, CDR2 SQIVND, per germline (reference sequence). V lost 5 bases and J lost 3, with 17 bases in between. The DNA for the CDR3 is TGTGCCAGTAGTCCCCGTCGGAGGGGAGATGGAAACACCATATATTTT. Translating gives CASSPRRRGDGNTIYF.

This clone showed up just once. V gene TRBV30 combines with J gene TRBJ2-1; 10 bases are shared with TRBD1. This CDR3 is built from 17 residues. V was clipped by 0 bases and J by 5 bases; unmatched bases: 10. CDR1 is GTSNPN, CDR2 SVGIG, per germline (reference sequence). The CDR3 coding sequence is TGTGCCTGGAGTGTAAGATGGACAGGGGGGACCAACAATGAGCAGTTCTTC. Its translation is CAWSVRWTGGTNNEQFF.

This chain joins TRBV5-4 and TRBJ2-5; tentatively, D is TRBD1 (5 bases). The CDR3 runs 14 residues. Per the germline V gene, CDR1 is SGHNT and CDR2 is YYREEE (reference sequence). V lost 0 bases and J 4 bases, leaving 10 bases between the germline ends. The CDR3 protein is CASSLANGAETQYF. The CDR3 coding sequence is TGTGCCAGCAGCTTGGCCAATGGGGCAGAGACCCAGTACTTC. Together with reference TRBV5-4 and TRBJ2-5, the CDR3 gives the full variable domain: ETGVTQSPTHLIKTRGQQVTLRCSSQSGHNTVSWYQQALGQGPQFIFQYYREEENGRGNFPPRFSGLQFPNYSSELNVNALELDDSALYLCASSLANGAETQYFGPGTRLLVL.

This clone was detected only a few times. The V call is TRBV9, the J call TRBJ1-1, with 7 positions matching TRBD1. There are 14 residues in the CDR3. Germline V lookup: CDR1 SGDLS, CDR2 YYNGEE. The J segment lost 4 bases and the V segment lost 2 bases, leaving 5 bases of the junction unmatched. The CDR3 DNA reads as TGTGCCAGCAGCGTCAGGGACAGCCCCACTGAAGCTTTCTTT. It yields the protein CASSVRDSPTEAFF.

The chain recombines TRBV6-6 with TRBJ1-2; TRBD1 might be the D (5 bases). The CDR3 contains 13 residues. Germline CDR1 is MNHNY and CDR2 is SVGAGI (reference sequence). V lost 2 bases and J 2 bases, leaving 6 bases between the germline ends. The DNA for the CDR3 is TGTGCCAGCAGTTACCCAGGGAACTATGGCTACACCTTC. Translation: CASSYPGNYGYTF.

This chain uses TRBV14 with TRBJ1-2, with D possibly TRBD1 on 6 matching bases. The CDR3 covers 18 residues. Germline CDR1 SGHDN, CDR2 FVKESK. V was clipped by 1 base and J by 0 bases, with 18 bases between them. The CDR3 DNA sequence: TGTGCCAGCAGCCAAGTTGCTTCTCGGGACACCCCTAACTATGGCTACACCTTC. It encodes CASSQVASRDTPNYGYTF.

V and J are TRBV7-2 and TRBJ2-7; 10 positions match TRBD2. The trim removed 4 bases at V and 0 bases at J, leaving 6 bases unmatched. CDR1 is SGHTA and CDR2 is FQGNSA in the germline V gene. This CDR3 has 16 residues. CDR3 residues: CASSSTSGPSSYEQYF. The CDR3 coding sequence is TGTGCCAGCAGCTCGACTAGCGGGCCCAGCTCCTACGAGCAGTACTTC.

The rearrangement links TRBV29-1 to TRBJ1-4; the match to TRBD1 covers 8 bases. Trimming took 5 bases from V and 2 from J; bases not matched to a gene: 7. The germline V gene encodes CDR1 SQVTM and CDR2 ANQGSEA. CDR3 length: 15 residues. CDR3 nucleotide sequence: TGCAGCGTTCCTTGGACAGGGCGGACTAATGAAAAACTGTTTTTT. The encoded protein is CSVPWTGRTNEKLFF.

The chain employs TRBV19 and TRBJ1-6; TRBD1 matches 10 bases. CDR1 is LNHDA and CDR2 is SQIVND in the germline V gene (reference sequence). CDR3 length: 14 residues. Trimming took 4 bases from V and 11 from J; bases not matched to a gene: 5. CDR3 region: CASSTSGQGAPLHF. The DNA of the CDR3 is TGTGCCAGTAGTACTTCTGGACAGGGGGCACCCCTCCACTTT.

V usage is TRBV6-1 and J usage is TRBJ2-5; TRBD2 agrees at 10 bases. The CDR3 has 15 residues. In germline, CDR1 is MNHNS, CDR2 SASEGT. V was clipped by 3 bases and J by 5 bases; unmatched bases: 6. This CDR3 reads CASSDGAGGPETQYF. CDR3 sequence (DNA): TGTGCCAGCAGTGATGGAGCGGGGGGGCCCGAGACCCAGTACTTC.

V is TRBV18 and J is TRBJ2-5; 9 positions agree with TRBD1. This CDR3 comprises 14 residues. V was pared by 3 bases and J by 5 bases, with 4 bases of the junction left unmatched. Germline V lookup: CDR1 KGHSH, CDR2 LQKENI. The CDR3 nucleotides read TGTGCCAGCTCACCGGGGACAGGGAGGGAGACCCAGTACTTC. It translates to CASSPGTGRETQYF.

For the CDR3, the DNA is TGTGCCAGCAGTTCCCCTGGGGGCGTGGAGACCCAGTACTTC. This sequence encodes CASSSPGGVETQYF. The chain carries TRBV7-2 and TRBJ2-5; D perhaps matches TRBD1 (6 bases). There are 14 residues in the CDR3. Per the germline V gene, CDR1 is SGHTA and CDR2 is FQGNSA. The V end lost 6 bases, the J end lost 5 bases, and 16 bases lay between the germline ends.

This clone was seen more than once but under ten times. The chain has TRBV5-4 and TRBJ2-7; D may be TRBD1 (5 bases). Germline values: CDR1 SGHNT, CDR2 YYREEE (reference sequence). This CDR3 contains 14 residues. V lost 0 bases and J lost 2, with 9 bases in between. This CDR3 is CASSLGTQTYEQYF. CDR3 bases: TGTGCCAGCAGCTTGGGGACACAGACCTACGAGCAGTACTTC.

This clone showed up just a few times. The chain links TRBV6-1 to TRBJ1-2; 7 nucleotides agree with TRBD1. This CDR3 has 12 amino acids. Looked up from germline, CDR1 is MNHNS and CDR2 is SASEGT. V shed 4 bases and J 8 bases; nucleotides not matched to a gene: 4. This CDR3 reads CASSVQGTGYTF. The CDR3 DNA reads TGTGCCAGCAGTGTACAGGGGACGGGCTACACCTTC.

The rearrangement uses TRBV6-6 and TRBJ1-2; D perhaps matches TRBD1 (5 bases). The CDR3 is 15 amino acids. Looked up from germline, CDR1 is MNHNY and CDR2 is SVGAGI (reference sequence). The V end was cut by 2 bases, the J end by 1 base, with 11 bases between. CDR3 coding DNA: TGTGCCAGCAGTTACGGTCAGGGTGTTAACTATGGCTACACCTTC. This gives the protein CASSYGQGVNYGYTF.

The chain joins TRBV9 to TRBJ2-5, with D possibly TRBD1 on 5 matching bases. V was cut by 0 bases and J by 5 bases, with 14 bases left in between. The CDR3 loop spans 15 amino acids. CDR1 and CDR2 (germline): SGDLS, YYNGEE. CDR3 sequence (DNA): TGTGCCAGCAGCGTAGAATCCAGGGTTTGGGAGACCCAGTACTTC. It codes for CASSVESRVWETQYF.

CDR3 coding DNA: TGTGCCACCAGCAGAGGAGCCAGGGAGAACACTGAAGCTTTCTTT. This gives the protein CATSRGARENTEAFF. The chain couples TRBV15 to TRBJ1-1; D might be TRBD1 (5 bases). Per the germline V gene, CDR1 is LNHNV and CDR2 is YYDKDF (reference sequence). V lost 1 base, J lost 1 base, and 10 bases lay in between. The CDR3 runs to 15 residues.

This chain connects TRBV14 to TRBJ2-7; D perhaps matches TRBD2 (6 bases). CDR1 and CDR2 from the germline V gene are SGHDN and FVKESK. The V and J ends lost 4 bases and 7 bases respectively, with 14 bases between them. CDR3 length equals 13 residues. The CDR3 sequence: CASSLAVVGEQYF. CDR3 in DNA: TGTGCCAGCAGCCTAGCGGTTGTGGGGGAGCAGTACTTC. The variable domain in full, completed from reference TRBV14 and TRBJ2-7, reads EAGVTQFPSHSVIEKGQTVTLRCDPISGHDNLYWYRRVMGKEIKFLLHFVKESKQDESGMPNNRFLAERTGGTYSTLKVQPAELEDSGVYFCASSLAVVGEQYFGPGTRLTVT.

This clone was observed once. This chain uses TRBV6-5 with TRBJ1-4; weak D call: TRBD1 (5 bases). Germline CDR1 reads MNHEY; CDR2 reads SVGAGI. This CDR3 contains 16 residues. V was pared by 0 bases and J by 5 bases, with 13 bases between. CDR3 sequence reads: CASSYSINRNNEKLFF. The CDR3 DNA is TGTGCCAGCAGTTACTCAATCAACAGGAACAATGAAAAACTGTTTTTT.

CDR3 loop: CASETGNTEAFF. The DNA of the CDR3 is TGTGCCAGCGAGACAGGGAACACTGAAGCTTTCTTT. The chain has TRBV6-5 and TRBJ1-1, with D perhaps matching TRBD1 (6 bases). The CDR3 totals 12 residues. CDR1 MNHEY and CDR2 SVGAGI come from the germline V gene. Trimming removed 8 bases at V and 1 base at J, with 8 bases between.

The V call is TRBV4-3, the J call TRBJ1-4; D remains ambiguous. Germline lookup yields CDR1 LGHNA and CDR2 YSLEER. This CDR3 is built from 15 residues. Trimming stripped 0 bases from V and 7 bases from J, with 12 bases between. The CDR3 here is CASSQEQTYIEKLFF. The DNA for the CDR3 is TGCGCCAGCAGCCAAGAACAGACCTACATTGAAAAACTGTTTTTT.